The rows below give T cell receptor beta chains drawn from one sample of a study of brain T cells in children with intractable seizures. Sequenced by immunoSEQ multiplex PCR; TCRdb stores in-frame clones only, minus some. The repertoire has 70,000 to 90,000 clones, more than 85% of them found once; the top ten carry under 2%. The source material was peripheral blood, sampled at surgery. Every receptor here comes from a boy less than two years old with tuberous sclerosis and intractable seizures. Both conserved end residues are part of each CDR3. The D gene is left open where the match is weak.

cdr3_aa cdr3_nt d_call j_call v_call
CASSFSTYGYTF TGTGCCAGCAGTTTTAGTACATACGGCTACACCTTC NA TRBJ1-2 TRBV12-3/TRBV12-4
CASSSYRGPITNYGYTF TGTGCCAGCAGCTCTTACCGGGGCCCCATAACTAACTATGGCTACACCTTC NA TRBJ1-2 TRBV11-2
CASSQEIGVRGSGNYGYTF TGCGCCAGCAGCCAAGAGATTGGCGTACGGGGGAGCGGAAACTATGGCTACACCTTC NA TRBJ1-2 TRBV4-1
CASSRQWAGEGNEQFF TGCGCCAGCAGCCGGCAGTGGGCGGGAGAGGGCAATGAGCAGTTCTTC TRBD2 TRBJ2-1 TRBV4-1
CATSSFTLAGLSSYEQYF TGTGCCACCAGTTCCTTTACGTTAGCGGGGCTAAGCTCCTACGAGCAGTACTTC TRBD2 TRBJ2-7 TRBV24-1
CASSLTTGGTEAFF TGCGCCAGCAGCTTGACTACAGGGGGGACTGAAGCTTTCTTT TRBD1 TRBJ1-1 TRBV5-1
CASSFSGSRPYGYTF TGTGCCAGCAGCTTTAGTGGCAGCCGACCTTATGGCTACACCTTC NA TRBJ1-2 TRBV12-1
CASSFWGAQIYNEQFF TGTGCCAGCAGCTTCTGGGGGGCGCAGATCTACAATGAGCAGTTCTTC NA TRBJ2-1 TRBV11-2
CASSVGGVSQETQYF TGTGCCAGCAGCGTAGGGGGGGTATCCCAAGAGACCCAGTACTTC NA TRBJ2-5 TRBV9
CASSLLTGGNEQFF TGCGCCAGCAGCTTACTTACAGGGGGCAATGAGCAGTTCTTC TRBD1 TRBJ2-1 TRBV5-1
CASSERYGGNQPQHF TGTGCCAGCTCAGAGAGGTATGGTGGGAATCAGCCCCAGCATTTT NA TRBJ1-5 TRBV18
CASSLAGRTDTQYF TGTGCCAGCAGCTTAGCCGGGAGGACAGATACGCAGTATTTT TRBD2 TRBJ2-3 TRBV11-3
CASSMGKNSGNTIYF TGTGCCAGTAGTATGGGGAAGAACTCTGGAAACACCATATATTTT NA TRBJ1-3 TRBV19